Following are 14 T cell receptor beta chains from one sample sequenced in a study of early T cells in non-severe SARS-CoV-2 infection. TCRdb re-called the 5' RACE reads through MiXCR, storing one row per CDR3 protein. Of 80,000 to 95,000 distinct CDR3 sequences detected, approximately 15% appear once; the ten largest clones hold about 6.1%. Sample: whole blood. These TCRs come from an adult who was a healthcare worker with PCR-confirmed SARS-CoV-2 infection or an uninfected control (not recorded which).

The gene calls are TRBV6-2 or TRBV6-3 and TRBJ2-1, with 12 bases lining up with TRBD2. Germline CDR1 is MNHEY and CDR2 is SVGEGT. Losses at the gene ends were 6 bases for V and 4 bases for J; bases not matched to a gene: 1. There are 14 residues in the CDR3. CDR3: CASRLAGGYNEQFF. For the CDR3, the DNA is TGTGCCAGCAGACTAGCGGGGGGTTACAATGAGCAGTTCTTC.

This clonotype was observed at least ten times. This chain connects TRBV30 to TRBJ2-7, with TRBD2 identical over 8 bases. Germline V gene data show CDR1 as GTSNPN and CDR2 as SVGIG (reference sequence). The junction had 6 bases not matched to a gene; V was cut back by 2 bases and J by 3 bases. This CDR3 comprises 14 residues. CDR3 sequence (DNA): TGTGCCTGGAGTCAGCGGGGGATCAGCTACGAGCAGTACTTC. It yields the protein CAWSQRGISYEQYF. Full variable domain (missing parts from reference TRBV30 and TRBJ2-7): SQTIHQWPATLVQPVGSPLSLECTVEGTSNPNLYWYRQAAGRGLQLLFYSVGIGQISSEVPQNLSASRPQDRQFILSSKKLLLSDSGFYLCAWSQRGISYEQYFGPGTRLTVT.

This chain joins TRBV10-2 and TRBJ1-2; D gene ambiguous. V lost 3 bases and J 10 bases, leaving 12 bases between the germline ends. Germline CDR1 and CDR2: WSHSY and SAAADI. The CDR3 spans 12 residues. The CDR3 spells CASSEVLEDYTF. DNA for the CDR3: TGCGCCAGCAGTGAAGTACTCGAGGACTACACCTTC.

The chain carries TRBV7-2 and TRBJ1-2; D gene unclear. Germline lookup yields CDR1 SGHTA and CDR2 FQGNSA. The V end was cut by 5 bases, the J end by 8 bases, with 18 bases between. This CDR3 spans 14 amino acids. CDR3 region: CASSPDRDPEGYTF. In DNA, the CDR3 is TGTGCCAGCAGCCCCGACCGGGATCCGGAAGGCTACACCTTC.

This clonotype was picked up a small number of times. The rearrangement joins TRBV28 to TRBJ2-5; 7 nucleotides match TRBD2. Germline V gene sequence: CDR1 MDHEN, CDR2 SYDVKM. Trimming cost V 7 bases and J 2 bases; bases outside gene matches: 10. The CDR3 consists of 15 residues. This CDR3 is CASTPLRDYQETQYF. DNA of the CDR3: TGTGCCAGCACTCCTTTGCGGGACTATCAAGAGACCCAGTACTTC.

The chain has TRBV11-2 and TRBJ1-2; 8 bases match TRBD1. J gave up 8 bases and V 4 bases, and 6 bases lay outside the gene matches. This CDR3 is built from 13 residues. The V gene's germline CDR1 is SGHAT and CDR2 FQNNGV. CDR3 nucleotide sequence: TGTGCCAGCAGCTCCCGGACAGGGCAAGGCTACACCTTC. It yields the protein CASSSRTGQGYTF.

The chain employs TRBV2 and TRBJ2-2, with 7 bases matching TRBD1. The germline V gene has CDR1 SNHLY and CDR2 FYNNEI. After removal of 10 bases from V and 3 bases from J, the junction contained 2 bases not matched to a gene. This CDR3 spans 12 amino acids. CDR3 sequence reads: CANRGDTGELFF. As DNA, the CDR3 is TGTGCCAACAGGGGCGACACCGGGGAGCTGTTTTTT.

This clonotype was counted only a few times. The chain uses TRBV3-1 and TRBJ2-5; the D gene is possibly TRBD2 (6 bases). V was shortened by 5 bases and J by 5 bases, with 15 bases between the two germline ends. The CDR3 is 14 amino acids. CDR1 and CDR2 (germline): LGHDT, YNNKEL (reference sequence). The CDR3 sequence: CASSARTGGETQYF. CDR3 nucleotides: TGTGCCAGCAGCGCCCGGACTGGGGGGGAGACCCAGTACTTC.

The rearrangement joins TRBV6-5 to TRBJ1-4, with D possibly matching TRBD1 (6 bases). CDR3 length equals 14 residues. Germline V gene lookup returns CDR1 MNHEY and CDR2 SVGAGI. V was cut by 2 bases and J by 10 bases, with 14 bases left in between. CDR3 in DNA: TGTGCCAGCAGTTACCAGGGGATATCGAGAAAACTGTTTTTT. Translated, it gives CASSYQGISRKLFF.

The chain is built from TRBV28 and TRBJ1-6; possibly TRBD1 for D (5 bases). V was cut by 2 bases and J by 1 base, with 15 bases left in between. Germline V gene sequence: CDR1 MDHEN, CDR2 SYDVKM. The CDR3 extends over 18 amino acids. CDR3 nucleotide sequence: TGTGCCAGCAGTTTACGCTGGGGGGAAATATCCTATAATTCACCCCTCCACTTT. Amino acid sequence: CASSLRWGEISYNSPLHF.

The CDR3 DNA reads as TGTGCCAGCAGCCCTGAGTCCGGGGGCGAGTACGAGCAGTACTTC. This codes for CASSPESGGEYEQYF. The J gene is TRBJ2-7, the V gene TRBV7-2; either TRBD1 or TRBD2 may fit D (6 bases each). Germline loops: CDR1 SGHTA, CDR2 FQGNSA. The V gene lost 5 bases and the J gene lost 4 bases, with 18 bases spanning the gap. The CDR3 loop spans 15 amino acids.

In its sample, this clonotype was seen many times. The CDR3 spells CASSIDGHSNQPQHF. The DNA of the CDR3 is TGTGCCAGCTCAATTGACGGACATAGCAATCAGCCCCAGCATTTT. The chain uses TRBV18 and TRBJ1-5; D perhaps matches TRBD1 (5 bases). CDR1 is KGHSH and CDR2 is LQKENI in the germline V gene. V lost 5 bases to trimming and J lost 0 bases, with 11 bases between them. CDR3 length equals 15 residues.

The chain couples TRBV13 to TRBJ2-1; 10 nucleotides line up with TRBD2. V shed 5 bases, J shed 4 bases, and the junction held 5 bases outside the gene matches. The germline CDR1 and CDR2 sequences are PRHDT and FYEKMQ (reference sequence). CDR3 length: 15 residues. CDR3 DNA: TGTGCCAGCAGCCCGACTAGCGGGCCTTACAATGAGCAGTTCTTC. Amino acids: CASSPTSGPYNEQFF.

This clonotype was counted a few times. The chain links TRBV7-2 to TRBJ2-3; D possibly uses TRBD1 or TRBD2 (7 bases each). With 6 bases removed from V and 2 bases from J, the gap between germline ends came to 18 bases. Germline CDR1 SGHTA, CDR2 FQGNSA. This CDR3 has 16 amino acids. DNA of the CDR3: TGTGCCAGCAGGCTTCAGGGGGGGCCTCCCACAGATACGCAGTATTTT. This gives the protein CASRLQGGPPTDTQYF.